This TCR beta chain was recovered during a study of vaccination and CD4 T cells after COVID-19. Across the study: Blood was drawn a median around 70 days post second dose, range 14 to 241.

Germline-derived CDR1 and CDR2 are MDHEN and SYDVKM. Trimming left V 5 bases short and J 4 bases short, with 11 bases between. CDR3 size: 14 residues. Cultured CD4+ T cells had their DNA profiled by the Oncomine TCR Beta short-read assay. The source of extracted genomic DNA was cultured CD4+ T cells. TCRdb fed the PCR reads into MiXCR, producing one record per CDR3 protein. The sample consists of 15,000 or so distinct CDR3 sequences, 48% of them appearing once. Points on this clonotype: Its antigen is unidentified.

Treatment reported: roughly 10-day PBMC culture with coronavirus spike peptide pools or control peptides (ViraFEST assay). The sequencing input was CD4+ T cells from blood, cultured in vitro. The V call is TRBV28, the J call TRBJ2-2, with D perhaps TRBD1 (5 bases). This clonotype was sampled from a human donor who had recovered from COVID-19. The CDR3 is CASSPPGPTGELFF. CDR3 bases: TGTGCCAGCAGTCCTCCAGGGCCCACCGGGGAGCTGTTTTTT.